This T cell receptor (beta chain) emerged from a study of beta chain features in type 1 diabetes. Study-level points and caveats: Since sequencing was performed on cDNA, cells with high TCR expression could be over-represented. Here, the possible influence of HLA type (on TCRB rearrangement) remained unresolved.

The sequenced template was cDNA made from the entire isolated RNA. Sequencing used immunoSEQ multiplex PCR; TCRdb keeps in-frame clones, though not all of them. This sample yields 500,000 to 700,000 clones, of which 15% to 19% are seen a single time; approximately 0.087% belongs to the top ten. Every donor had blood drawn once into heparin, around 100 mL on average. Based on CD45RO/CCR7/CD25/CD127/CD95/CD27, CD4+ regulatory, stem cell-like memory, naive and central memory cells were sorted. The length of the CDR3 is 13 residues. The V segment lost 3 bases and the J segment 7 bases; nucleotides outside the gene matches: 0. The germline CDR1 and CDR2 sequences are KGHSH and LQKENI. This clone was detected only a few times. Antigen specificity is unknown.

The clonotype comes from a man aged 18 to 29 in good health. Sequences were obtained from naive CD4+ T cells from blood. The chain has TRBV18 and TRBJ2-4, with 10 bases fitting TRBD1. DNA of the CDR3: TGTGCCAGCTCACCGGACAGGGGGAACATTCAGTACTTC. It specifies CASSPDRGNIQYF.